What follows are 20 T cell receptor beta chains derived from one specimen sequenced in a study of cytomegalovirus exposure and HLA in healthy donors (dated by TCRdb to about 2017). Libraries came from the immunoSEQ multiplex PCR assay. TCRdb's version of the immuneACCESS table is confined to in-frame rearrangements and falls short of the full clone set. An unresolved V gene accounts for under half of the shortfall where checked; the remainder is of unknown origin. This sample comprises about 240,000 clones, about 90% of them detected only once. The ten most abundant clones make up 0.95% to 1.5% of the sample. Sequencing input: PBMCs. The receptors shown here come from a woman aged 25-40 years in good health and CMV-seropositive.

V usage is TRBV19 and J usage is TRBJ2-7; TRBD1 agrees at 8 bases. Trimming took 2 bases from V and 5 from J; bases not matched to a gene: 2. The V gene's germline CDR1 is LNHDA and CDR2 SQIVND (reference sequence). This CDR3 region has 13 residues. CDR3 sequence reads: CASSIMDRDEQYF. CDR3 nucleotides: TGTGCCAGTAGTATAATGGACAGGGACGAGCAGTACTTC.

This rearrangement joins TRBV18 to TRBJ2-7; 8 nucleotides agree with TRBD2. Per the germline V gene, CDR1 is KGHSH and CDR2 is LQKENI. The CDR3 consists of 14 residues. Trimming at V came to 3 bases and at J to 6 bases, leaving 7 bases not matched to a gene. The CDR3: CASSPQREGLEQYF. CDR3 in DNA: TGTGCCAGCTCACCGCAACGGGAGGGTCTCGAGCAGTACTTC.

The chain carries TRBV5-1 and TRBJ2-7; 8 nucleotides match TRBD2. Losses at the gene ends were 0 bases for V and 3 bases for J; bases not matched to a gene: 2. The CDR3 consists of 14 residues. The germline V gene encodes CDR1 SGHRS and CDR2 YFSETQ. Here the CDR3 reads CASSLGLANYEQYF. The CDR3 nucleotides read TGCGCCAGCAGCTTGGGACTAGCGAACTACGAGCAGTACTTC.

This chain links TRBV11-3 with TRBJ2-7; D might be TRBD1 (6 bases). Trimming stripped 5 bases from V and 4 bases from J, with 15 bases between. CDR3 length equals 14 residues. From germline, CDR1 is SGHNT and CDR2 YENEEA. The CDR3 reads CASSRGGQPYEQYF. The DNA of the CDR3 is TGTGCCAGCAGCCGCGGAGGACAGCCATACGAGCAGTACTTC.

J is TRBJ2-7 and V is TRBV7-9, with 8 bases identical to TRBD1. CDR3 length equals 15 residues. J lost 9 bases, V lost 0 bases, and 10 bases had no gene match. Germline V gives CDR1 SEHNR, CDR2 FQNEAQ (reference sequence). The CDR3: CASSLAGTGLSGQYF. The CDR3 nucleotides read TGTGCCAGCAGCTTAGCGGGGACAGGTCTTTCAGGGCAGTACTTC. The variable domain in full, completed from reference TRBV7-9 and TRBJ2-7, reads DTGVSQNPRHKITKRGQNVTFRCDPISEHNRLYWYRQTLGQGPEFLTYFQNEAQLEKSRLLSDRFSAERPKGSFSTLEIQRTEQGDSAMYLCASSLAGTGLSGQYFGPGTRLTVT.

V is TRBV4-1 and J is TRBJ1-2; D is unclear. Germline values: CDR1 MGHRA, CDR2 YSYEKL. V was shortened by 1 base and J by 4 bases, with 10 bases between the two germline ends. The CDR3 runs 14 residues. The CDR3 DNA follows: TGCGCCAGCAGCCAAGCTGTAACAGCCTATGGCTACACCTTC. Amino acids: CASSQAVTAYGYTF.

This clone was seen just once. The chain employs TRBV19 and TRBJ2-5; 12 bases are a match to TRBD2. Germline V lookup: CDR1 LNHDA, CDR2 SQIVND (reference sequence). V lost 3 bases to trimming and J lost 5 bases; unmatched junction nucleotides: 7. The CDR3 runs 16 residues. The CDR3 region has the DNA TGTGCCAGTAGTATTAGTCTAGCGGGAGGGCAGGAGACCCAGTACTTC. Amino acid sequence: CASSISLAGGQETQYF.

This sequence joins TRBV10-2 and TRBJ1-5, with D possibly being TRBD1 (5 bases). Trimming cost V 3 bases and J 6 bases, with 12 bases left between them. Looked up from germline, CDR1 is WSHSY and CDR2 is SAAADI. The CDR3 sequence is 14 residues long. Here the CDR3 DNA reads TGCGCCAGCAGTGACACCGGGGGGGGTCAGCCCCAGCATTTT. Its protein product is CASSDTGGGQPQHF.

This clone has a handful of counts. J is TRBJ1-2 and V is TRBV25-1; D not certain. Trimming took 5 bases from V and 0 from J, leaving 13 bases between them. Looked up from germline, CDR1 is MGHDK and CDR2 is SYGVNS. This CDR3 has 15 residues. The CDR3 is CASSMGGPTNYGYTF. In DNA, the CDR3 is TGTGCCAGCAGTATGGGAGGGCCGACTAACTATGGCTACACCTTC.

CDR3 region: CASSDEQGSIDTQYF. Here the CDR3 DNA reads TGTGCCAGCAGTGACGAACAGGGCTCGATAGATACGCAGTATTTT. The gene calls are TRBV6-4 and TRBJ2-3, with D possibly being TRBD1 (6 bases). The ends were cut back, 2 bases at V and 5 bases at J, with 14 bases in the middle. The CDR3 spans 15 residues. Germline V gene data show CDR1 as MRHNA and CDR2 as SNTAGT.

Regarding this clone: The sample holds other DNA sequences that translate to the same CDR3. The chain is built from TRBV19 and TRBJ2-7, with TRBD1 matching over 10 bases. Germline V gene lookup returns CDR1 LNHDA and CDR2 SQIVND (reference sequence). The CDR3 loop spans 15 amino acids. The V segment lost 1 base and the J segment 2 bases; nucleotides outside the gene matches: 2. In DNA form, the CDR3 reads TGTGCCAGTAGTATAGGCGGGACAGGGGCCTACGAGCAGTACTTC. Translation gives CASSIGGTGAYEQYF.

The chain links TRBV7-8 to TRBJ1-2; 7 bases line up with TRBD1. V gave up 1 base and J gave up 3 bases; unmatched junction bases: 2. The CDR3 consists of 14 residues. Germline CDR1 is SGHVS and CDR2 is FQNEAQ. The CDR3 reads CASSLDRGYYGYTF. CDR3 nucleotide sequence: TGTGCCAGCAGCTTAGACAGGGGCTACTATGGCTACACCTTC. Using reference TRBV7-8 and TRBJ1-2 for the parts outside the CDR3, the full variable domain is GAGVSQSPRYKVAKRGQDVALRCDPISGHVSLFWYQQALGQGPEFLTYFQNEAQLDKSGLPSDRFFAERPEGSVSTLKIQRTQQEDSAVYLCASSLDRGYYGYTFGSGTRLTVV.

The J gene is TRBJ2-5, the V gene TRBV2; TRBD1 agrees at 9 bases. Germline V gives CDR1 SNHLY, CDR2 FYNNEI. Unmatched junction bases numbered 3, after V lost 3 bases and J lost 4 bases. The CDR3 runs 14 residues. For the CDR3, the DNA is TGTGCCAGCAGTGATCGGACAGGGGCAGAGACCCAGTACTTC. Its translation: CASSDRTGAETQYF.

Here the CDR3 DNA reads TGTGCCAGCGGGGCGGAATACAATGAGCAGTTCTTC. This codes for CASGAEYNEQFF. J is TRBJ2-1 and V is TRBV2; TRBD1 might be the D (5 bases). Trimming pared 8 bases from V and 4 bases from J, leaving 9 bases between. Germline V gene data show CDR1 as SNHLY and CDR2 as FYNNEI. This CDR3 has 12 residues.

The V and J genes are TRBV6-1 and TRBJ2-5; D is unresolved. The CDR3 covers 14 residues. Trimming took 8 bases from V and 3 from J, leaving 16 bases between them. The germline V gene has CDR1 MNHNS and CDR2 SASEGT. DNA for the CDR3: TGTGCCAGCGCCCCCTCCCCGGTAGAAGAGACCCAGTACTTC. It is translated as CASAPSPVEETQYF.

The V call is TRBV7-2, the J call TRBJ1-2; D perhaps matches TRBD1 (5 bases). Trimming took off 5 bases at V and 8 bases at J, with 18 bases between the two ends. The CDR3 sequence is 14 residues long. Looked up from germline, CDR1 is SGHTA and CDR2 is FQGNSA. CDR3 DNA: TGTGCCAGCAGCGCGAGGGACTTTAAAAGGGGCTACACCTTC. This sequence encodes CASSARDFKRGYTF.

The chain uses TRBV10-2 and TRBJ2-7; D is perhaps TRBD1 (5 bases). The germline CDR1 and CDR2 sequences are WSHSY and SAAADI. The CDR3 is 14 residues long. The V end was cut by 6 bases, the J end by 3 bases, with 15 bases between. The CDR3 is CASRPQTGFYEQYF. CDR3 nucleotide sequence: TGCGCCAGCAGACCCCAAACAGGATTCTACGAGCAGTACTTC.

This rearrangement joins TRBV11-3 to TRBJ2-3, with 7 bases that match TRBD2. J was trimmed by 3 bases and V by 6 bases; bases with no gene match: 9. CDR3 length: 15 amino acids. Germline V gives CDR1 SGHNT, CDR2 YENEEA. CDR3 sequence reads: CASSLGGYGTDTQYF. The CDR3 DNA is TGTGCCAGCAGTCTGGGAGGGTATGGAACAGATACGCAGTATTTT.

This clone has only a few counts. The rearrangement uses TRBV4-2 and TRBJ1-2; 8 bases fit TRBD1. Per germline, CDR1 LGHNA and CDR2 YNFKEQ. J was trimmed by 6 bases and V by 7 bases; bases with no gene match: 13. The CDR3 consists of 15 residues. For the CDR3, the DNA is TGTGCCAGCACCTCGGGACAGGCGCCTAGGGATGGCTACACCTTC. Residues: CASTSGQAPRDGYTF.

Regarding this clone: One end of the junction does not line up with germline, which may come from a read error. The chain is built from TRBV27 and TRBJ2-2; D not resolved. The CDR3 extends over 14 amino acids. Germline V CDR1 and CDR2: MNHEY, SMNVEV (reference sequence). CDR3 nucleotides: TGTGCCAGTAGTTCACAGCTAAACACCGGGGAGCTGTTTTTT. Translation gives CASSSQLNTGELFF.